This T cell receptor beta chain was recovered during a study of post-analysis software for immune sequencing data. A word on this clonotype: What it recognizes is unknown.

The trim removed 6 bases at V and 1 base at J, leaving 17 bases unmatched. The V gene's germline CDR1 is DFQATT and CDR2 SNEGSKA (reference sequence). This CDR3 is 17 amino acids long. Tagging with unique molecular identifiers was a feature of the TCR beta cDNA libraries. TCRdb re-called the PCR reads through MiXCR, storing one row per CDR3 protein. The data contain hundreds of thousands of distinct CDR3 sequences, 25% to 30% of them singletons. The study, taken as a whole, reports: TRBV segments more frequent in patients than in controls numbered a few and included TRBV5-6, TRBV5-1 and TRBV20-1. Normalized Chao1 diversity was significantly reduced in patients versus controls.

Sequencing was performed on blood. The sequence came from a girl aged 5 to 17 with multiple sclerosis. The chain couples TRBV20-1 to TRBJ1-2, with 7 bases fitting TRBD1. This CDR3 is CSAITGTAAGLNYGYTF. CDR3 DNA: TGCAGTGCCATTACCGGGACAGCCGCCGGACTTAACTATGGCTACACCTTC.